The rows below give T cell receptor beta chains drawn from one sample of a study of blood T cell repertoires in COVID-19. Method: immunoSEQ multiplex PCR; TCRdb's copy keeps in-frame clones and lacks some. The top ten hold 8% to 9.5% of the sample, which has some 490,000 clones, around 85% seen once. Sequencing used PBMCs or T cells enriched from blood (not recorded which). Every receptor here comes from a woman aged 55-75 years who had recovered from COVID-19. CDR3s include the opening cysteine and the closing phenylalanine or tryptophan. The D gene is left open where the match is weak. Clone sizes are given selectively: once, few, many, or a class where the clone is expanded.

13	-	TRBJ2-7	-	TRBV13	CASSFPRYREQYF	TGTGCCAGCAGCTTCCCCCGGTACAGGGAGCAGTACTTC
16	-	TRBJ2-1	-	TRBV5-1	CASRPLSGSSYNEQFF	TGCGCCAGCAGGCCACTTTCAGGAAGCTCCTACAATGAGCAGTTCTTC
13	TRBD1	TRBJ1-5	-	TRBV2	CARLLTGDQPQHF	TGTGCCAGGTTGCTCACAGGGGACCAGCCCCAGCATTTT
14	TRBD1	TRBJ2-2	once	TRBV11-2	CASSSRQGSGELFF	TGTGCCAGCAGCTCACGACAGGGTTCCGGGGAGCTGTTTTTT
17	TRBD1	TRBJ2-7	-	TRBV27	CASRPLLPGTGAREQYF	TGTGCCAGCAGGCCACTCCTCCCCGGGACAGGGGCTCGCGAGCAGTACTTC
13	-	TRBJ1-1	-	TRBV3-1/TRBV3-2	CASSLRGNTEAFF	TGTGCCAGCAGCCTCCGAGGGAACACTGAAGCTTTCTTT
14	-	TRBJ1-1	-	TRBV30	CAWKIGTLNTEAFF	TGTGCCTGGAAAATCGGGACTTTGAACACTGAAGCTTTCTTT
15	-	TRBJ1-6	few	TRBV7-2	CASSAGPKRDSPLHF	TGTGCCAGCAGCGCGGGACCAAAAAGGGATTCACCCCTCCACTTT
19	-	TRBJ1-5	-	TRBV18	CASSPTNLLQGHGNQPQHF	TGTGCCAGCTCCCCAACCAATCTCTTACAGGGACATGGCAATCAGCCCCAGCATTTT
14	TRBD1	TRBJ2-7	-	TRBV7-2	CASSLGQGLHEQYF	TGTGCCAGCAGCTTGGGACAGGGGCTCCACGAGCAGTACTTC
14	TRBD1	TRBJ2-5	-	TRBV5-1	CASSSGTGQETQYF	TGCGCCAGCAGCTCTGGGACAGGCCAAGAGACCCAGTACTTC
14	TRBD1	TRBJ1-6	-	TRBV27	CASRGDRLNSPLHF	TGTGCCAGCAGGGGGGACAGGCTGAATTCACCCCTCCACTTT
17	-	TRBJ2-4	-	TRBV21-1	CASNKIPWRGETNIQYF	TGTGCCAGCAATAAAATCCCCTGGAGGGGCGAAACTAACATTCAGTACTTC
16	TRBD2	TRBJ2-2	few	TRBV11-2	CASSLEQRGYTGELFF	TGTGCCAGCAGCTTAGAACAGCGGGGGTACACCGGGGAGCTGTTTTTT
14	-	TRBJ2-6	few	TRBV6-6	CAIPGGAGANVLTF	TGTGCCATACCCGGGGGTGCAGGGGCCAACGTCCTGACTTTC
13	TRBD1	TRBJ2-5	-	TRBV7-8	CASGEQGAETQYF	TGTGCCAGCGGAGAACAGGGGGCCGAGACCCAGTACTTC
15	-	TRBJ1-1	once	TRBV25-1	CASSDTTAPNTEAFF	TGTGCCAGCAGTGACACGACAGCCCCGAACACTGAAGCTTTCTTT
17	TRBD2	TRBJ2-5	-	TRBV2	CASSAWSSGGQGETQYF	TGTGCCAGCAGTGCCTGGTCTAGCGGGGGGCAAGGAGAGACCCAGTACTTC
13	TRBD1	TRBJ2-7	-	TRBV6-5	CAILDRAVGEQYF	TGTGCCATCCTGGACAGGGCCGTGGGAGAGCAGTACTTC
14	TRBD1	TRBJ2-7	-	TRBV3-1/TRBV3-2	CASSLGQGVREQYF	TGTGCCAGCAGCCTGGGACAGGGAGTGCGGGAGCAGTACTTC
15	TRBD1	TRBJ2-5	-	TRBV15	CATSRSTGTEETQYF	TGTGCCACCAGCAGGTCCACCGGGACAGAAGAGACCCAGTACTTC
16	TRBD2	TRBJ2-7	-	TRBV3-1/TRBV3-2	CASSQTSGQSSYEQYF	TGTGCCAGCAGCCAAACTAGCGGGCAAAGCTCCTACGAGCAGTACTTC
17	-	TRBJ2-7	-	TRBV18	CASSPGGPTKMGYEQYF	TGTGCCAGCTCACCCGGGGGACCGACCAAGATGGGGTACGAGCAGTACTTC
15	TRBD1	TRBJ1-2	once	TRBV2	CASTRTGPTNYGYTF	TGTGCCAGCACTAGGACAGGGCCCACTAACTATGGCTACACCTTC
12	-	TRBJ1-3	-	TRBV2	CARTGEGNTIYF	TGTGCCAGGACGGGGGAAGGAAACACCATATATTTT
14	TRBD1	TRBJ2-3	-	TRBV6-5	CASTGTGRPDTQYF	TGTGCCAGCACCGGGACAGGGAGACCAGATACGCAGTATTTT
13	-	TRBJ1-1	-	TRBV6-6	CASRVSRNTEAFF	TGTGCCAGCAGGGTCTCCAGGAACACTGAAGCTTTCTTT
15	-	TRBJ1-4	-	TRBV7-9	CASSSGQGAWEKLFF	TGTGCCAGCAGCTCTGGCCAGGGTGCGTGGGAAAAACTGTTTTTT
13	-	TRBJ1-5	once	TRBV6-2/TRBV6-3	CASSQDRAQPQHF	TGTGCCAGCAGTCAAGACAGAGCTCAGCCCCAGCATTTT
18	TRBD1	TRBJ1-4	-	TRBV29-1	CSPRSIVGTGGTNEKLFF	TGCAGCCCCCGATCCATTGTGGGGACAGGGGGAACTAATGAAAAACTGTTTTTT
13	-	TRBJ1-2	-	TRBV11-3	CASSLGGSYGYTF	TGTGCCAGCAGCTTGGGGGGATCCTATGGCTACACCTTC
15	-	TRBJ1-1	-	TRBV19	CASSITRGWNTEAFF	TGTGCCAGTAGTATCACCAGGGGCTGGAACACTGAAGCTTTCTTT
14	-	TRBJ1-4	-	TRBV5-1	CASSPGQPDEKLFF	TGCGCCAGCAGTCCGGGTCAGCCGGATGAAAAACTGTTTTTT
15	TRBD1	TRBJ2-7	-	TRBV10-3	CAISELGTGVREQYF	TGTGCCATCAGTGAGCTGGGGACAGGGGTCCGCGAGCAGTACTTC
16	TRBD2	TRBJ2-3	-	TRBV7-7	CASSLGTSGGTDTQYF	TGTGCCAGCAGCTTAGGGACTAGCGGGGGGACAGATACGCAGTATTTT
13	TRBD1	TRBJ1-6	once	TRBV6-5	CATNRGFNSPLHF	TGTGCCACCAACAGGGGCTTTAATTCACCCCTCCACTTT
16	TRBD1	TRBJ1-6	-	TRBV5-1	CASRLAGQGYNSPLHF	TGCGCCAGCAGGCTGGCCGGACAGGGGTATAATTCACCCCTCCACTTT
18	-	TRBJ2-3	-	TRBV7-2	CASSLVGGAVIVTNTQYF	TGTGCCAGCAGCTTAGTAGGAGGCGCCGTTATTGTCACAAATACGCAGTATTTT